These T cell receptor beta chains were read from a single sample in a study of CD4 T cells in relation to SARS-CoV-2 and coronaviruses. Here immunoSEQ multiplex PCR was the method, and the copy in TCRdb shows in-frame clones only, minus some. The table records roughly 68,000 clones, approximately 95% of them present only once. Specimen: naive CD4+ T cells from PBMCs. These receptors originate from a human donor in good health. CDR3s include the opening cysteine and the closing phenylalanine or tryptophan. The order of the fields is D gene, clone size, J gene, V gene, CDR3 protein, CDR3 DNA. The D gene is left open where the match is weak. Some rows mark clone size as missing; the rest say once, few, many or name a class of expanded clone.

TRBD1 | NA | TRBJ2-5 | TRBV6-6 | CASSSPGQGNGETQYF | TGTGCCAGCAGTTCGCCGGGACAGGGGAATGGAGAGACCCAGTACTTC
NA | NA | TRBJ2-1 | TRBV4-3 | CASSQDLRGTGNEQFF | TGCGCCAGCAGCCAAGATCTCAGAGGGACCGGCAATGAGCAGTTCTTC
NA | NA | TRBJ1-3 | TRBV28 | CASSLSKEPSSGNTIYF | TGTGCCAGCAGTTTGAGCAAGGAGCCGTCCTCTGGAAACACCATATATTTT
NA | NA | TRBJ1-5 | TRBV24-1 | CAASDRNQPQHF | TGTGCCGCCAGTGATCGCAATCAGCCCCAGCATTTT
TRBD1 | once | TRBJ1-2 | TRBV5-1 | CASSLSQGAWGYTF | TGCGCCAGCAGCTTGAGTCAGGGGGCGTGGGGCTACACCTTC
TRBD1 | NA | TRBJ2-3 | TRBV7-9 | CASSVGDRGRSDTQYF | TGTGCCAGCAGCGTGGGGGACAGGGGAAGGTCAGATACGCAGTATTTT
TRBD1 | NA | TRBJ1-6 | TRBV10-1 | CASSETGGSPLHF | TGCGCCAGCAGTGAGACAGGGGGTTCACCCCTCCACTTT
TRBD2 | few | TRBJ2-1 | TRBV19 | CASSMGGLNEQFF | TGTGCCAGTAGTATGGGGGGGTTAAATGAGCAGTTCTTC
NA | NA | TRBJ2-2 | TRBV6-5 | CASRSGGTGELFF | TGTGCCAGCAGATCGGGCGGCACCGGGGAGCTGTTTTTT
TRBD1 | NA | TRBJ1-3 | TRBV28 | CASSLPGQGAGNTIYF | TGTGCCAGCAGTTTACCGGGACAGGGGGCGGGAAACACCATATATTTT
NA | once | TRBJ1-1 | TRBV30 | CACPGNTEAFF | TGTGCTTGCCCAGGGAACACTGAAGCTTTCTTT
NA | NA | TRBJ1-1 | TRBV5-5 | CASRNQQGSYYGTEAFF | TGTGCCAGCAGAAACCAACAGGGCTCTTATTATGGCACTGAAGCTTTCTTT
NA | NA | TRBJ1-3 | TRBV4-1 | CASSQDNRGNTIYF | TGCGCCAGCAGCCAGGACAACCGCGGAAACACCATATATTTT
TRBD1 | once | TRBJ2-4 | TRBV12-3/TRBV12-4 | CASSLMDRDIQYF | TGTGCCAGCAGTTTAATGGACAGGGACATTCAGTACTTC
NA | NA | TRBJ1-5 | TRBV5-6 | CASSLGGGNSNQPQHF | TGTGCCAGCAGCTTGGGAGGGGGAAATAGCAATCAGCCCCAGCATTTT
NA | NA | TRBJ1-5 | TRBV3-1/TRBV3-2 | CASSQLGGSGNQPQHF | TGTGCCAGCAGCCAACTAGGGGGGTCGGGCAATCAGCCCCAGCATTTT
TRBD1 | NA | TRBJ1-2 | TRBV5-1 | CASSLGTGNGYTF | TGCGCCAGCAGCTTGGGGACAGGGAATGGCTACACCTTC
TRBD1 | NA | TRBJ2-7 | TRBV28 | CASSPPAQGAYEQYF | TGTGCCAGCAGTCCCCCGGCGCAGGGGGCCTACGAGCAGTACTTC
NA | NA | TRBJ2-7 | TRBV18 | CASSPPTGDEQYF | TGTGCCAGCTCACCACCGACAGGTGACGAGCAGTACTTC
TRBD2 | NA | TRBJ2-6 | TRBV5-1 | CASSRSGGVGANVLTF | TGCGCCAGCAGCCGATCTGGGGGGGTTGGGGCCAACGTCCTGACTTTC
NA | NA | TRBJ1-1 | TRBV18 | CASSTTENTEAFF | TGTGCCAGCTCAACCACAGAGAACACTGAAGCTTTCTTT
NA | NA | TRBJ2-7 | TRBV9 | CASSVSGSYEQYF | TGTGCCAGCAGCGTATCGGGCAGCTACGAGCAGTACTTC
NA | NA | TRBJ2-4 | TRBV1 | CTSSQEVGRLAKNIQYF | TGCACCAGCAGCCAAGAGGTAGGGCGACTAGCCAAAAACATTCAGTACTTC
NA | NA | TRBJ1-6 | TRBV3-1/TRBV3-2 | CASSQGEISPLHF | TGTGCCAGCAGCCAAGGCGAGATTTCACCCCTCCACTTT
TRBD2 | NA | TRBJ2-7 | TRBV4-1 | CASSQVRGLAGAYEQYF | TGCGCCAGCAGCCAAGTAAGGGGACTAGCGGGAGCCTACGAGCAGTACTTC
TRBD2 | NA | TRBJ2-5 | TRBV7-2 | CASSLDGRGVQETQYF | TGTGCCAGCAGCTTAGACGGGCGGGGGGTTCAAGAGACCCAGTACTTC
NA | NA | TRBJ1-1 | TRBV7-9 | CASSRQENTEAFF | TGTGCCAGCAGCAGACAGGAGAACACTGAAGCTTTCTTT
NA | once | TRBJ2-3 | TRBV3-1/TRBV3-2 | CASSRSGWDTQYF | TGTGCCAGTAGCCGGAGCGGGTGGGATACGCAGTATTTT
NA | NA | TRBJ2-3 | TRBV5-4 | CASSSRGSTDTQYF | TGTGCCAGCAGCTCTCGCGGGAGCACAGATACGCAGTATTTT
TRBD1 | NA | TRBJ2-7 | TRBV7-9 | CASSPIGTGSYEQYF | TGTGCCAGCAGCCCAATCGGGACAGGGAGTTACGAGCAGTACTTC
NA | NA | TRBJ1-1 | TRBV10-3 | CAISPQQNTEAFF | TGTGCCATCAGTCCCCAGCAGAACACTGAAGCTTTCTTT
NA | NA | TRBJ2-7 | TRBV28 | CASSLPRYLTYEQYF | TGTGCCAGCAGTTTACCACGTTACCTAACCTACGAGCAGTACTTC
TRBD1 | NA | TRBJ1-5 | TRBV7-9 | CASSSGQGGNQPQHF | TGTGCCAGCAGCTCTGGACAGGGAGGCAATCAGCCCCAGCATTTT
TRBD1 | NA | TRBJ2-2 | TRBV2 | CASSQTGWGPGELFF | TGTGCCAGCAGCCAGACAGGGTGGGGACCCGGGGAGCTGTTTTTT
NA | NA | TRBJ2-7 | TRBV3-1/TRBV3-2 | CASSQDWRASLYEQYF | TGTGCCAGCAGCCAAGATTGGAGGGCTAGTCTCTACGAGCAGTACTTC
TRBD2 | NA | TRBJ2-2 | TRBV28 | CASNPPGTSGRDTGELFF | TGTGCCAGCAACCCCCCCGGGACTAGCGGAAGAGACACCGGGGAGCTGTTTTTT
TRBD1 | once | TRBJ1-1 | TRBV5-6 | CASSVRDREQTFF | TGTGCCAGCAGCGTCCGGGACAGGGAGCAGACTTTCTTT
NA | NA | TRBJ2-7 | TRBV5-1 | CASSYRETSYEQYF | TGCGCCAGCAGCTACAGGGAGACTTCCTACGAGCAGTACTTC
NA | NA | TRBJ1-5 | TRBV12-3/TRBV12-4 | CASSSGDQPQHF | TGTGCCAGCAGTTCCGGGGATCAGCCCCAGCATTTT
NA | NA | TRBJ1-1 | TRBV28 | CASQNTEAFF | TGTGCCAGCCAGAACACTGAAGCTTTCTTT
TRBD2 | NA | TRBJ2-2 | TRBV6-2/TRBV6-3 | CASSYPGGGTHTGELFF | TGTGCCAGCAGTTACCCCGGGGGGGGTACGCACACCGGGGAGCTGTTTTTT
NA | NA | TRBJ1-5 | TRBV30 | CAWSVGGPNNQPQHF | TGTGCCTGGAGTGTAGGTGGGCCTAACAATCAGCCCCAGCATTTT
NA | NA | TRBJ1-4 | TRBV2 | CASSVRNNEKLFF | TGTGCCAGCAGTGTACGAAATAATGAAAAACTGTTTTTT
NA | NA | TRBJ2-2 | TRBV28 | CASSFLRVGTGELFF | TGTGCCAGCAGTTTCCTGCGTGTTGGCACCGGGGAGCTGTTTTTT
TRBD2 | once | TRBJ2-3 | TRBV6-4 | CASSDSAGVGDTQYF | TGTGCCAGCAGTGACTCAGCGGGAGTAGGAGATACGCAGTATTTT
TRBD2 | NA | TRBJ2-1 | TRBV7-9 | CASSNRGGRQWSNEQFF | TGTGCCAGCAGCAATCGGGGGGGACGGCAATGGTCGAATGAGCAGTTCTTC
NA | once | TRBJ1-2 | TRBV28 | CASRLPQGGYTF | TGTGCCAGCAGGTTGCCACAGGGTGGCTACACCTTC
TRBD1 | NA | TRBJ1-1 | TRBV15 | CATSRATGENTEAFF | TGTGCCACCAGCAGAGCGACAGGGGAGAACACTGAAGCTTTCTTT
TRBD2 | NA | TRBJ2-7 | TRBV19 | CASSEIGTSGYEQYF | TGTGCCAGTAGTGAAATCGGGACTAGCGGCTACGAGCAGTACTTC
NA | NA | TRBJ2-5 | TRBV3-1/TRBV3-2 | CASSREDPRAETQYF | TGTGCCAGCAGCCGAGAAGACCCCCGGGCAGAGACCCAGTACTTC
TRBD1 | NA | TRBJ1-1 | TRBV4-2 | CASSQVGDRVAEAFF | TGTGCCAGCAGCCAAGTGGGGGACAGGGTAGCTGAAGCTTTCTTT
TRBD1 | NA | TRBJ1-4 | TRBV5-4 | CASSSRQGALNEKLFF | TGTGCCAGCAGTTCCCGACAGGGGGCCCTAAATGAAAAACTGTTTTTT
TRBD1 | NA | TRBJ1-1 | TRBV5-1 | CASSRDRAGTEAFF | TGCGCCAGCAGCAGAGACAGGGCGGGCACTGAAGCTTTCTTT
NA | NA | TRBJ2-1 | TRBV19 | CASSPDRRYGNEQFF | TGTGCCAGTAGTCCCGACAGGAGGTATGGGAATGAGCAGTTCTTC
NA | once | TRBJ2-7 | TRBV4-1 | CASSQGRAYEQYF | TGCGCCAGCAGCCAAGGGAGGGCCTACGAGCAGTACTTC
NA | few | TRBJ1-5 | TRBV5-1 | CASSLVAGGDQPQHF | TGCGCCAGCAGCTTGGTGGCGGGGGGCGATCAGCCCCAGCATTTT
TRBD2 | NA | TRBJ2-3 | TRBV15 | CATRMRLAGGVDTQYF | TGTGCCACCAGGATGAGACTAGCGGGAGGGGTAGATACGCAGTATTTT